The text below deals with one T cell receptor beta chain. Assay used: immunoSEQ multiplex PCR; TCRdb lists only in-frame clones, some missing. The sample consists of 70,000 or so clones, approximately 90% of them appearing once. Germline loops: CDR1 SGHRS, CDR2 YFSETQ. Trimming removed 0 bases at V and 4 bases at J, with 9 bases between. This CDR3 comprises 14 residues. These data come from a study of OX40 agonist ivuxolimab in advanced cancers. Study as a whole: Dosing consisted of intravenous ivuxolimab at 0.01 to 10 mg/kg every 2 weeks.

The rearrangement uses TRBV5-1 and TRBJ2-3; D is uncertain. Here the sequenced sample was CD4+ or CD8+ T cells sorted from blood, taken in a trial of the OX40 agonist ivuxolimab. The TCR was taken from an adult with an advanced solid tumor such as melanoma, head and neck, liver or kidney cancer. The CDR3 loop is CASSLVFGADTQYF. CDR3 DNA: TGCGCCAGCAGCTTGGTATTTGGAGCAGATACGCAGTATTTT.